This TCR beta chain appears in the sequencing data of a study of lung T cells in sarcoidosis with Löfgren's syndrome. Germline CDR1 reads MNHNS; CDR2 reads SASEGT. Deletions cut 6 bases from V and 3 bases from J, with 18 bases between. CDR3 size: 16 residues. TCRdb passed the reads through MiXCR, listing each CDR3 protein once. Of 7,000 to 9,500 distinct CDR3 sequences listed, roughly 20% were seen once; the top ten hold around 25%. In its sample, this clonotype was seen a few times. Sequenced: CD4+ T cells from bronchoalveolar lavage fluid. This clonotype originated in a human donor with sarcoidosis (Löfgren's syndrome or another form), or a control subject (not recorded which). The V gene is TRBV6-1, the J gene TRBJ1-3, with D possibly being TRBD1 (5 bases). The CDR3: CASSATAGTGGNTIYF. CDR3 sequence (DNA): TGTGCCAGCAGCGCGACTGCAGGGACGGGTGGAAACACCATATATTTT.